The sequence of this T cell receptor (beta chain) was determined in a study of blood T cell repertoires in COVID-19. TCRdb keeps only in-frame clones here, not all; method: immunoSEQ multiplex PCR. Of some 150,000 clones in the sample, about 91% were seen once. The ends were cut back, 3 bases at V and 7 bases at J, with 13 bases in the middle. The germline V gene has CDR1 LNHDA and CDR2 SQIVND (reference sequence). The CDR3 spans 14 residues. The chain is built from TRBV19 and TRBJ1-5; D perhaps matches TRBD1 (5 bases). Input material: peripheral blood. The receptor was isolated from a woman between 50 and 59 years old with acute or convalescent COVID-19. This chain's CDR3 is CASSIGHKTQPQHF. CDR3 nucleotide sequence: TGTGCCAGTAGTATTGGACACAAAACACAGCCCCAGCATTTT. Variable domain in full (rest from reference TRBV19 and TRBJ1-5): DGGITQSPKYLFRKEGQNVTLSCEQNLNHDAMYWYRQDPGQGLRLIYYSQIVNDFQKGDIAEGYSVSREKKESFPLTVTSAQKNPTAFYLCASSIGHKTQPQHFGDGTRLSIL.